The source of this TCR beta chain is a study of vaccination effects on CD4 cells after COVID-19. Study-level background: At 16 days and at one week before vaccination, samples were given by two convalescent patients.

V lost 5 bases and J 13 bases, leaving 23 bases between the germline ends. The CDR3 runs to 15 residues. The V gene's germline CDR1 is SEHNR and CDR2 FQNEAQ (reference sequence). Of note for this clone: The antigen is undetermined.

Cells that had been cultured for 9 to 10 days were the source of isolated CD4+ T cells. Points from the study as a whole: Both infection-induced and vaccine-induced clones contracted markedly at late post-vaccination timepoints. Mainly new vaccine-induced clones made up the post-vaccine spike-reactive clones in convalescents. A shortage of convalescent patients and an absence of early post-infection timepoints characterized the study.

The assay was immunoSEQ multiplex PCR, and TCRdb's table has in-frame clones only and misses some. The sample records under 50,000 clones, about 70% being singletons. The TCR comes from a human donor who had a prior SARS-CoV-2 infection. This rearrangement joins TRBV7-9 to TRBJ2-2, with D unclear. Sequenced here: CD4+ T cells from PBMCs cultured without peptide, sampled before COVID-19 vaccination. In nucleotides, the CDR3 is TGTGCCAGCAGCCCCCATTCTAATAGGCTTACTGGGCTGTTTTTT. It yields the protein CASSPHSNRLTGLFF.